The 17 T cell receptor beta chains below all came from one sample that was sequenced in a study of beta chain features in type 1 diabetes. Expressed TCRB transcripts were sequenced, since all the RNA that had been isolated was reverse transcribed. Assay used: immunoSEQ multiplex PCR; TCRdb lists only in-frame clones, some missing. The repertoire holds roughly 380,000 clones, with roughly a fifth as singletons. Sequencing input: naive CD4+ T cells from blood. These receptors originate from a woman younger than 35 in good health.

The genes are TRBV5-1 and TRBJ2-3; 7 nucleotides agree with TRBD1. With V trimmed by 1 base and J by 6 bases, 11 bases remained unmatched. This CDR3 region has 16 residues. Per germline, CDR1 SGHRS and CDR2 YFSETQ. CDR3 nucleotide sequence: TGCGCCAGCAGCTTGAGCACGACAGGGAAGGGGGATACGCAGTATTTT. Translation gives CASSLSTTGKGDTQYF.

The chain has TRBV18 and TRBJ2-2; D is unresolved. V lost 4 bases to trimming and J lost 0 bases, with 12 bases between them. CDR3 length equals 16 residues. In germline, CDR1 is KGHSH, CDR2 LQKENI. In nucleotides, the CDR3 is TGTGCCAGCTCACTCCCAAACCGGGCGAACACCGGGGAGCTGTTTTTT. Protein sequence: CASSLPNRANTGELFF.

This clone was detected only a few times. The chain has TRBV2 and TRBJ2-5, with a weak D call TRBD2 (7 bases). CDR3 length: 14 residues. The germline CDR1 and CDR2 sequences are SNHLY and FYNNEI. V was shortened by 8 bases and J by 0 bases, with 13 bases between the two germline ends. In nucleotides, the CDR3 is TGTGCCAGCTCTAGGGGGGGCTACCAAGAGACCCAGTACTTC. Translation: CASSRGGYQETQYF.

The chain has TRBV5-1 and TRBJ2-7; 7 nucleotides align to TRBD1. The CDR3 spans 14 residues. With 2 bases clipped from V and 0 bases from J, the junction kept 2 bases outside the gene matches. CDR1 and CDR2 (germline): SGHRS, YFSETQ. CDR3 DNA sequence: TGCGCCAGCAGCTTTGGGACAGCCTCCTACGAGCAGTACTTC. It translates to CASSFGTASYEQYF.

To note about this clone: Other DNA sequences within the sample encode an identical CDR3. The chain has TRBV20-1 and TRBJ2-5; 7 bases line up with TRBD2. This CDR3 comprises 11 residues. Trimming removed 5 bases from V and 4 bases from J; junction bases left unmatched: 1. The V gene's germline CDR1 is DFQATT and CDR2 SNEGSKA (reference sequence). The CDR3 region is CSAGGGETQYF. The DNA for the CDR3 is TGCAGTGCTGGGGGGGGAGAGACCCAGTACTTC.

In its sample, this clone was seen a few times. The J gene is TRBJ2-1, the V gene TRBV30; 7 nucleotides align to TRBD1. Trimming took 1 base from V and 12 from J; bases not matched to a gene: 15. Germline values: CDR1 GTSNPN, CDR2 SVGIG (reference sequence). The CDR3 sequence is 15 residues long. CDR3 nucleotides: TGTGCCTGGAGTGGTCGACAGGGTTATCCTTCTGGGCAGTTCTTC. Protein: CAWSGRQGYPSGQFF.

This clone was recorded a few times. V usage is TRBV27 and J usage is TRBJ2-1; TRBD2 matches 12 bases. The CDR3 is made up of 15 amino acids. V lost 3 bases to trimming and J lost 5 bases; unmatched junction nucleotides: 2. Germline lookup yields CDR1 MNHEY and CDR2 SMNVEV (reference sequence). In nucleotides, the CDR3 is TGTGCCAGCAGTTTTAGACTAGCGGGAGACAATGAGCAGTTCTTC. It translates to CASSFRLAGDNEQFF.

This clone was counted only a few times. The rearrangement links TRBV7-3 to TRBJ2-7; TRBD2 aligns across 9 bases. J lost 7 bases, V lost 8 bases, and 15 bases had no gene match. This CDR3 spans 15 amino acids. Per the germline V gene, CDR1 is SGHTA and CDR2 is FQGTGA. The CDR3 DNA follows: TGTGCCAGCTGGGGCGTGCAGCGGGAGGTGAAAGAGCAGTACTTC. Translating it yields CASWGVQREVKEQYF. The entire variable domain, with the rest obtained from reference TRBV7-3 and TRBJ2-7, is as follows: GAGVSQTPSNKVTEKGKYVELRCDPISGHTALYWYRQSLGQGPEFLIYFQGTGAADDSGLPNDRFFAVRPEGSVSTLKIQRTERGDSAVYLCASWGVQREVKEQYFGPGTRLTVT.

This clone came up a few times. The CDR3 nucleotides read TGTGCCAGCAGCCGTAGCGGCGACTATGGCTACACCTTC. Translated: CASSRSGDYGYTF. V gene TRBV6-6 combines with J gene TRBJ1-2; D gene ambiguous. The germline CDR1 and CDR2 sequences are MNHNY and SVGAGI (reference sequence). Trimming removed 6 bases from V and 3 bases from J, with 11 bases in between. The CDR3 spans 13 residues.

The V call is TRBV19, the J call TRBJ2-1; 11 bases are a match to TRBD1. This CDR3 spans 16 amino acids. The V gene's germline CDR1 is LNHDA and CDR2 SQIVND (reference sequence). The V segment lost 2 bases and the J segment 4 bases; nucleotides outside the gene matches: 4. In DNA form, the CDR3 reads TGTGCCAGTAGTATATGGGGGACAGGGGGTTACAATGAGCAGTTCTTC. Its translation: CASSIWGTGGYNEQFF.

V and J are TRBV30 and TRBJ2-1, with 7 bases that match TRBD2. CDR3 length: 12 residues. Germline assignment: CDR1 GTSNPN and CDR2 SVGIG (reference sequence). V lost 2 bases and J lost 7; bases outside the gene matches: 2. CDR3 bases: TGTGCCTGGAGTTTTAGCGGGAATGAGCAGTTCTTC. This encodes CAWSFSGNEQFF.

This sequence joins TRBV18 and TRBJ2-7; 12 bases map to TRBD1. V lost 5 bases and J lost 2; bases outside the gene matches: 4. The CDR3 is 15 amino acids. Germline lookup yields CDR1 KGHSH and CDR2 LQKENI. CDR3 protein: CASSLGQGAAYEQYF. The CDR3 DNA follows: TGTGCCAGCTCATTGGGACAGGGGGCCGCCTACGAGCAGTACTTC.

V gene TRBV7-9 combines with J gene TRBJ1-1, with D possibly matching TRBD1 (5 bases). Germline V gene data show CDR1 as SEHNR and CDR2 as FQNEAQ (reference sequence). The CDR3 contains 11 residues. The ends were cut back, 6 bases at V and 5 bases at J, with 7 bases in the middle. The CDR3 DNA reads TGTGCCAGCAGGGAGGGGACTGAAGCTTTCTTT. Its translation: CASREGTEAFF.

Here the CDR3 reads CASSQAPANSGGSTDTQYF. CDR3 nucleotide sequence: TGCGCCAGCAGCCAAGCCCCGGCGAACAGCGGGGGTAGCACAGATACGCAGTATTTT. The chain joins TRBV4-1 to TRBJ2-3; 8 bases fit TRBD2. This CDR3 has 19 residues. V shed 1 base, J shed 0 bases, and the junction held 12 bases outside the gene matches. Germline V gene lookup returns CDR1 MGHRA and CDR2 YSYEKL.

The chain has TRBV25-1 and TRBJ2-7, with D perhaps TRBD2 (6 bases). The CDR3 sequence is 13 residues long. The germline V and J ends were trimmed by 5 bases and 7 bases, with 15 bases remaining between them. The germline V gene has CDR1 MGHDK and CDR2 SYGVNS. The CDR3 DNA follows: TGTGCCAGCAGTTCCGGAGGGAAGAAAGAGCAGTACTTC. Translation gives CASSSGGKKEQYF.

This clone was detected a few times. The chain is built from TRBV7-9 and TRBJ2-4; unclear D gene. V was pared by 5 bases and J by 3 bases, with 14 bases between. Germline V gene data show CDR1 as SEHNR and CDR2 as FQNEAQ (reference sequence). This CDR3 has 15 amino acids. This CDR3 reads CASSTLAGGKNIQYF. CDR3 DNA sequence: TGTGCCAGCAGCACCCTGGCAGGTGGCAAAAACATTCAGTACTTC.

This chain connects TRBV21-1 to TRBJ2-1; the table's TRBD2 call for D was not verified on the DNA. TRBV21-1 is a listed pseudogene. The CDR3 loop spans 16 amino acids. DNA of the CDR3: TGTGCCAGCAACAAACTAGCGGGGGACTCCTACAATGAGCAGTTCTTC. Translation: CASNKLAGDSYNEQFF.